This T cell receptor beta chain was obtained from a study of T cell responses to AZD1222 COVID-19 vaccine. Study-level findings and limits: Among the donors, most were white British and more were female, and clonal diversity was possibly underestimated. Among those given AZD1222, only 5 to 7 were seropositive at baseline.

TCRdb keeps only in-frame clones here, not all; method: immunoSEQ multiplex PCR. The sample shows approximately 260,000 clones, approximately 93% of them seen only once. V lost 1 base, J lost 2 bases, and 8 bases lay in between. The CDR3 spans 14 residues. Germline V gene data show CDR1 as SGHRS and CDR2 as YFSETQ. To note about this clone: The antigen remains unidentified.

The rearrangement joins TRBV5-1 to TRBJ2-3; D uncertain. The TCR comes from an adult in good health. The source material was peripheral blood, sampled on day 0 of AZD1222 vaccination. The CDR3 nucleotides read TGCGCCAGCAGCTTGCAGGAGTCCACAGATACGCAGTATTTT. Encoded protein: CASSLQESTDTQYF. The whole variable domain, remainder taken from reference TRBV5-1 and TRBJ2-3, is KAGVTQTPRYLIKTRGQQVTLSCSPISGHRSVSWYQQTPGQGLQFLFEYFSETQRNKGNFPGRFSGRQFSNSRSEMNVSTLELGDSALYLCASSLQESTDTQYFGPGTRLTVL.